This TCR beta chain was found in a study of PD-1 blockade in classical Hodgkin lymphoma. Study conclusions and caveats: The CD4+ diversity rise by C4D1 was clearest in complete responders.

The length of the CDR3 is 13 residues. Trimming took 4 bases from V and 4 from J, leaving 7 bases between them. Per germline, CDR1 MRHNA and CDR2 SNTAGT. There was relapse after autologous stem cell transplantation in every patient, and there was variation in brentuximab vedotin exposure. As to this clone: The target antigen is unknown.

Repertoires were generated with immunoSEQ multiplex PCR, while TCRdb's copy carries only in-frame clones and drops some. Of some 23,000 clones listed, around 80% are singletons. The receptor was isolated from a human donor with classical Hodgkin lymphoma. Here the sequenced sample was peripheral blood mononuclear cells (PBMCs), taken before the second cycle of nivolumab. The V gene is TRBV6-4, the J gene TRBJ2-2; perhaps TRBD2 as D (5 bases). The CDR3 nucleotides are TGTGCCAGCAGTGCGGGGTCCACCGGGGAGCTGTTTTTT. It codes for CASSAGSTGELFF.